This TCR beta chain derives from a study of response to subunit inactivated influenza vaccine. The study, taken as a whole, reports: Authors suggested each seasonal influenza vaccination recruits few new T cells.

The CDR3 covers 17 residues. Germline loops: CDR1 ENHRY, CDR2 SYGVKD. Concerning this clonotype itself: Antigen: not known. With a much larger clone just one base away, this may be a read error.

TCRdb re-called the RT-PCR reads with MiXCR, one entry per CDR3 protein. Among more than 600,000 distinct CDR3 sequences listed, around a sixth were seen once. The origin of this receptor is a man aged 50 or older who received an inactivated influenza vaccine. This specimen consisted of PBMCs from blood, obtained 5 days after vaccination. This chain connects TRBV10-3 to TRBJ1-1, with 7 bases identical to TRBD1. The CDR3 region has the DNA TGTGCCATCAGTGAGGGACAGGAAGTAAGGGCGAACAGTGAAGCTTTCTTT. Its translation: CAISEGQEVRANSEAFF.